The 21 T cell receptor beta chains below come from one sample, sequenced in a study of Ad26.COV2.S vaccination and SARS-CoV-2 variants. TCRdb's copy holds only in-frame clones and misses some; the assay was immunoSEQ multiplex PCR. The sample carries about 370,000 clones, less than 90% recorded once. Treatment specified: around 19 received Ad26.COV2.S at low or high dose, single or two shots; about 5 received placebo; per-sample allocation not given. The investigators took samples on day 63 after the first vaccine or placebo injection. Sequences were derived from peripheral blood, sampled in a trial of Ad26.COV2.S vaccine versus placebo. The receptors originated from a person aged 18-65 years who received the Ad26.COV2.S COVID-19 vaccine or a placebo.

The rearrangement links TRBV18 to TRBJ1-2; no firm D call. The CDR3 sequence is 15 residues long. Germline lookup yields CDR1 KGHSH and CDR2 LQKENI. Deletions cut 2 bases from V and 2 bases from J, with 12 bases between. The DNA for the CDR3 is TGTGCCAGCTCACCAGGGTTTCAGGTGAACTATGGCTACACCTTC. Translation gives CASSPGFQVNYGYTF.

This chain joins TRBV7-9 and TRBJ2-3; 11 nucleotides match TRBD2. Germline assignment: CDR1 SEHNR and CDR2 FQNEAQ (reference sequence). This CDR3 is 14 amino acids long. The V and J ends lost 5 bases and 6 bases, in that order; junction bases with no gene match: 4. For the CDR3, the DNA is TGTGCCAGCAGCCTACTAGCGGGGGTCGATACGCAGTATTTT. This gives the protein CASSLLAGVDTQYF.

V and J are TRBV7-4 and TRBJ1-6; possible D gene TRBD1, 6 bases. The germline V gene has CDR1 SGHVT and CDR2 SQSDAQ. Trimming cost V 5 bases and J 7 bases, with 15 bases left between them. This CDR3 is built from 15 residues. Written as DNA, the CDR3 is TGTGCCAGCAGCACTCTACAGGGCTGGAATTCACCCCTCCACTTT. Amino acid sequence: CASSTLQGWNSPLHF.

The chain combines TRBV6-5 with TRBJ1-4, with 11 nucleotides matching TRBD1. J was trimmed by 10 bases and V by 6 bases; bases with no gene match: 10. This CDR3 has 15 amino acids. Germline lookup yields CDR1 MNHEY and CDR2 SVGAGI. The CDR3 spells CASRSDGQGAGKLFF. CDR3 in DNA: TGTGCCAGCAGGTCGGACGGACAGGGGGCTGGAAAACTGTTTTTT.

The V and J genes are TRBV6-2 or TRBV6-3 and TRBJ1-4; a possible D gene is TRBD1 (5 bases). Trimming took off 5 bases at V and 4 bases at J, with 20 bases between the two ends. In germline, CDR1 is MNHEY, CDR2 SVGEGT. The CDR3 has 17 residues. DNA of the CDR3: TGTGCCAGCAGTCGCCGGTACGACAGCATGATTAATGAAAAACTGTTTTTT. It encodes CASSRRYDSMINEKLFF.

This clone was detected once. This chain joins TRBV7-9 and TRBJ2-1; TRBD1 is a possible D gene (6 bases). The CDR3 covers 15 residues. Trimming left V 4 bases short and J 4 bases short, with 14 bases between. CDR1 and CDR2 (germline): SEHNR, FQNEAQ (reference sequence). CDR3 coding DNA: TGTGCCAGCAGCTCAACCGGGACACCTTACAATGAGCAGTTCTTC. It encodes CASSSTGTPYNEQFF.

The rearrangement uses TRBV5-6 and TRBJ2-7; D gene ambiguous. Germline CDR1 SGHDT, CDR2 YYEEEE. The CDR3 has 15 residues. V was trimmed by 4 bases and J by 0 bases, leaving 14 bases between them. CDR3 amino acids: CASSLVSWNSYEQYF. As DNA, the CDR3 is TGTGCCAGCAGCCTTGTTTCCTGGAACTCCTACGAGCAGTACTTC.

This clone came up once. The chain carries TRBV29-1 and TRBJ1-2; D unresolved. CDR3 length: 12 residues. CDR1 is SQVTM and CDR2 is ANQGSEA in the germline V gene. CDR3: CSLYARDYGYTF. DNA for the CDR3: TGCAGTCTTTACGCGAGGGACTATGGCTACACCTTC.

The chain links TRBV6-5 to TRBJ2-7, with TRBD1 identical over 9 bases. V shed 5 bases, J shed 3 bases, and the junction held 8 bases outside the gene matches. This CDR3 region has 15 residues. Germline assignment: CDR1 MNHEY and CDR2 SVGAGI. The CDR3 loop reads CASSIYRDRDYEQYF. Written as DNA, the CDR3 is TGTGCCAGCAGTATATATAGGGACAGGGACTACGAGCAGTACTTC.

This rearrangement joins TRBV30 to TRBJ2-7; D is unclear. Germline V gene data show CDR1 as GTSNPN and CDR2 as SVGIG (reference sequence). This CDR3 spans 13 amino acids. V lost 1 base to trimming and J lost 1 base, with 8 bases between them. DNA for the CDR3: TGTGCCTGGAGTGCTTGGCTTTCCTACGAGCAGTACTTC. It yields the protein CAWSAWLSYEQYF.

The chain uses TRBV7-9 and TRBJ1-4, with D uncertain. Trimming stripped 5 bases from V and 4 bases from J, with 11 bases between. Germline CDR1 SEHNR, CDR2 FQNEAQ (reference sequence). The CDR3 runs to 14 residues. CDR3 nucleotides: TGTGCCAGCAGCCGGTCGGGCAATAATGAAAAACTGTTTTTT. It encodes CASSRSGNNEKLFF.

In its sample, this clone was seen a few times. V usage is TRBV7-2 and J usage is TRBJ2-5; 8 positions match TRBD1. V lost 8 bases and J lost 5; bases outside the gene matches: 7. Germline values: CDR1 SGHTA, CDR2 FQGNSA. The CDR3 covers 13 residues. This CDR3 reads CASEDRGGETQYF. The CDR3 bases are TGTGCCAGCGAAGACAGGGGTGGGGAGACCCAGTACTTC.

CDR3 coding DNA: TGTGCCAGCAGCCTTCGGTCTGGAAACACCATATATTTT. Its protein product is CASSLRSGNTIYF. This chain joins TRBV3-1 (or the pseudogene TRBV3-2) and TRBJ1-3; unclear D gene. This CDR3 contains 13 residues. Trimming left V 4 bases short and J 1 base short, with 5 bases between. From germline, CDR1 is LGHDT and CDR2 YNNKEL (reference sequence).

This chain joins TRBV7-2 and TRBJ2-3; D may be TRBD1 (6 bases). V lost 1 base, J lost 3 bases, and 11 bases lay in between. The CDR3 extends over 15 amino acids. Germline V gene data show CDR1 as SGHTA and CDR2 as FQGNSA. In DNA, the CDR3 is TGTGCCAGCAGCTTAGGGGGGCCAGGGACAGATACGCAGTATTTT. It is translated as CASSLGGPGTDTQYF.

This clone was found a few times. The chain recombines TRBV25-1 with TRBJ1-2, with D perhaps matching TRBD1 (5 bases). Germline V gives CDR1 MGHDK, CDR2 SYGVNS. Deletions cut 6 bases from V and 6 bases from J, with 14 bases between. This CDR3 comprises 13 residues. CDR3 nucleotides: TGTGCCAGCAGCCCCCCGGGACTGGATGGCTACACCTTC. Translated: CASSPPGLDGYTF.

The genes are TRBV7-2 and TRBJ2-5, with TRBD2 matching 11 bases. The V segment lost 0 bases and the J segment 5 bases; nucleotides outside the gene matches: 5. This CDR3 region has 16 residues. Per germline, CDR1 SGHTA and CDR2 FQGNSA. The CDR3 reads CASSLASGGAQETQYF. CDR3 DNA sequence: TGTGCCAGCAGCTTAGCTAGCGGGGGGGCCCAGGAGACCCAGTACTTC.

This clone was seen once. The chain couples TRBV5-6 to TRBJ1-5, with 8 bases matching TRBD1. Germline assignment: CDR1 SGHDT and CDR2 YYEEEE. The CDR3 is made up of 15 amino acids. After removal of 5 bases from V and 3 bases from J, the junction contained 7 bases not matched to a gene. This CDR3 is CASSFGTGINQPQHF. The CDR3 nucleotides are TGTGCCAGCAGTTTTGGGACAGGTATCAATCAGCCCCAGCATTTT.

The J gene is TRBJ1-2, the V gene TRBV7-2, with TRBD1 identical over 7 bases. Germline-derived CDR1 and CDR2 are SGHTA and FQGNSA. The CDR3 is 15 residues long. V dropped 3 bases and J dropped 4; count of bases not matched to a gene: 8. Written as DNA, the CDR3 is TGTGCCAGCAGCTTTTTCTACAGGGGAGGCTATGGCTACACCTTC. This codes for CASSFFYRGGYGYTF.

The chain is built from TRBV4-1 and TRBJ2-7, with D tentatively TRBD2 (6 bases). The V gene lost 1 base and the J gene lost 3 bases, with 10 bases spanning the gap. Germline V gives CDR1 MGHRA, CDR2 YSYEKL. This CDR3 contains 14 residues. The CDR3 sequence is CASSQGRGFYEQYF. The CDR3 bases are TGCGCCAGCAGCCAAGGACGGGGGTTCTACGAGCAGTACTTC.

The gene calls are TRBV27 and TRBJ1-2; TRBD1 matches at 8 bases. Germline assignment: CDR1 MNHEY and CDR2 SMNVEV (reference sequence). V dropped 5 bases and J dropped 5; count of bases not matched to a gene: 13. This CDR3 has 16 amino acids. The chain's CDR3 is CASSPQGPGQAYGYTF. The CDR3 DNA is TGTGCCAGCAGTCCGCAAGGACCGGGACAGGCTTATGGCTACACCTTC.

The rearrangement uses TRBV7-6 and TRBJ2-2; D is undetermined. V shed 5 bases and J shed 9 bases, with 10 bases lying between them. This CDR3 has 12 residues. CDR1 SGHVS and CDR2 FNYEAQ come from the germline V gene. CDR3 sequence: CASSPTGRELFF. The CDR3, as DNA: TGTGCCAGCAGCCCCACTGGGAGGGAGCTGTTTTTT.